This record concerns one T cell receptor (beta chain) sequence. Original processing methods: Reference gene primers were amplified, and this amplification served to estimate nucleated cell counts. Sequencing was performed with immunoSEQ multiplex PCR; in TCRdb, only in-frame clones are kept and a portion is missing. Clonal size and the V and J genes are those of that table, whereas D and trimming came from the DNA. In the table there are 200,000 to 250,000 clones, approximately 87% of which are singletons. The V end lost 5 bases, the J end lost 11 bases, and 14 bases lay between the germline ends. CDR3 length equals 12 residues. Germline CDR1 and CDR2: SGHAT and FQNNGV. These data are taken from a study of blood T cell repertoires in COVID-19. As for the study in general: Sources were T cells, B-cell-depleted T cells, or PBMCs; the material itself was cDNA or gDNA.

Material: peripheral blood. This clonotype was obtained from a woman aged 45-59 years with acute or convalescent COVID-19. The chain combines TRBV11-2 with TRBJ2-3; D perhaps matches TRBD1 (6 bases). DNA for the CDR3: TGTGCCAGCAGCCCAGTCCGGGACAAGCAGTATTTT. It encodes CASSPVRDKQYF.